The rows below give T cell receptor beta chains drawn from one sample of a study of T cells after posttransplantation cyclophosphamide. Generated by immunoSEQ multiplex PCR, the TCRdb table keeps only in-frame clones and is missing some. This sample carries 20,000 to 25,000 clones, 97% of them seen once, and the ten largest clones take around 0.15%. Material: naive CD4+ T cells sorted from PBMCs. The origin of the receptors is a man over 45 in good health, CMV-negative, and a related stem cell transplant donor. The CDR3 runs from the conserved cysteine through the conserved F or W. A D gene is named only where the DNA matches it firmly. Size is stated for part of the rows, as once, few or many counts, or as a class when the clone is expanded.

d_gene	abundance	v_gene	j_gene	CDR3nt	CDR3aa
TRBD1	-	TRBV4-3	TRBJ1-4	TGCGCCAGCAGCCAAGAAACCGGGACAGGGGGGGAAAAACTGTTTTTT	CASSQETGTGGEKLFF
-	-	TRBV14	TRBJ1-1	TGTGCCAGCAGCGCCTGGGGGCATTCTGAAGCTTTCTTT	CASSAWGHSEAFF
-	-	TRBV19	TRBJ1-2	TGTGCCAGTAGAACCCAGGGGTCTGGCTACACCTTC	CASRTQGSGYTF
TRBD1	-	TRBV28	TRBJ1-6	TGTGCCAGCAGTACGGACAGGGGGCGTTCACCCCTCCACTTT	CASSTDRGRSPLHF
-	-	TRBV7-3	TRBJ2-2	TGTGCCAGCAGCTTTAGTGTAACCGGGGAGCTGTTTTTT	CASSFSVTGELFF
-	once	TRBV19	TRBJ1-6	TGTGCCAGTAGCCCCGTGGGGGGGATCTCCTATAATTCACCCCTCCACTTT	CASSPVGGISYNSPLHF
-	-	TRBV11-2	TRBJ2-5	TGTGCCAGCAGCCCCAACCCTATCCAAGAGACCCAGTACTTC	CASSPNPIQETQYF
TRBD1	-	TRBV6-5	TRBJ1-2	TGTGCCAGCAGCCATCTTCCAGGGGGGTATGGCTACACCTTC	CASSHLPGGYGYTF
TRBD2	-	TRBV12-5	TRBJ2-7	TGTGCTAGTGGCTCAAGCGGGAACTCCTACGAGCAGTACTTC	CASGSSGNSYEQYF
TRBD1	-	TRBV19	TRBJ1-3	TGTGCCGGGATGGACAGGGGGCGTGGAAACACCATATATTTT	CAGMDRGRGNTIYF
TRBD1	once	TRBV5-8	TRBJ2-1	TGTGCCAGCAGCCCCCCCCACAGGGGAGAGGAATTCTTC	CASSPPHRGEEFF
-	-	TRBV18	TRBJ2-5	TGTGCCAGCTCACCATGGGCAAACCAAGAGACCCAGTACTTC	CASSPWANQETQYF
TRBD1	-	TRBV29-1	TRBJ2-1	TGCAGCGTTGTGCCGGGACAGATCTTAGGGCAGTTCTTC	CSVVPGQILGQFF
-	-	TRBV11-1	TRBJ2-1	TGTGCCAGCAGCTTTAAACAGATCTACAATGAGCAGTTCTTC	CASSFKQIYNEQFF
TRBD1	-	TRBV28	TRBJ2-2	TGTGCCAGCAGTTCGACAGGGAATTCCGGGGAGCTGTTTTTT	CASSSTGNSGELFF
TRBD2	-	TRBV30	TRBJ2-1	TGTGCCTGGACTAGCGGATACTCCTACAATGAGCAGTTCTTC	CAWTSGYSYNEQFF
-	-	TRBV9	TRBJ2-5	TGTGCCAGCAGCGTAGCACCCGGGTCCTCTTTCCAAGAGACCCAGTACTTC	CASSVAPGSSFQETQYF
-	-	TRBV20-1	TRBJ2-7	TGCAGTGCCCAGCGCGGCTACGAGCAGTACTTC	CSAQRGYEQYF
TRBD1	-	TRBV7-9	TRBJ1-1	TGTGCCAGCAGCTTAGAGCGGACAGGGAGCGCTTTCTTT	CASSLERTGSAFF
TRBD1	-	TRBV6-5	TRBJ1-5	TGTGCCAGCAGTAGACAGGGCCAGCCCCAGCATTTT	CASSRQGQPQHF
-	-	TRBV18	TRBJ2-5	TGTGCCAGCTCACTACTATTAGCCCGACAGTGGGAGACCCAGTACTTC	CASSLLLARQWETQYF
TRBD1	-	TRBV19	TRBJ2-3	TGTGCCAGTAGAGGCCAGAGGCAGGGGGCAGGAGATACGCAGTATTTT	CASRGQRQGAGDTQYF
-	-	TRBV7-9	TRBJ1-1	TGTGCCAGCAGCTTAGCCCAGAACACTGAAGCTTTCTTT	CASSLAQNTEAFF
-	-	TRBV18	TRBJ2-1	TGTGCCAGCTCAAGTGGGGCGGACAATGAGCAGTTCTTC	CASSSGADNEQFF
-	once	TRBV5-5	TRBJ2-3	TGTGCCAGCAGCCGCCTAGACCCAGATACGCAGTATTTT	CASSRLDPDTQYF
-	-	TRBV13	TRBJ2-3	TGTGCCAGCAGAAGACCGGGTGGGGGGGGCCAAGATACGCAGTATTTT	CASRRPGGGGQDTQYF
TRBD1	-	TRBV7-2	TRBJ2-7	TGTGCCAGCAGTGCAGCCGGGACAGGCCTATACGAGCAGTACTTC	CASSAAGTGLYEQYF
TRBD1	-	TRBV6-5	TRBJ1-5	TGTGCCAGCAGTTTGGACAGGTATAGCAATCAGCCCCAGCATTTT	CASSLDRYSNQPQHF
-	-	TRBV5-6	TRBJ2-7	TGTGCCAGCAGCTTCGGGGGTAGATCTCTCTACGAGCAGTACTTC	CASSFGGRSLYEQYF
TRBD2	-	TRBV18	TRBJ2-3	TGTGCCAGCTCACCAGCTAGCGGGGGCCCGAGTGTCACAGATACGCAGTATTTT	CASSPASGGPSVTDTQYF
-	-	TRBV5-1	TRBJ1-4	TGCGCCAGCAAATTCGAGGGTATTGCAACTAATGAAAAACTGTTTTTT	CASKFEGIATNEKLFF
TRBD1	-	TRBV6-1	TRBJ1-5	TGTGCCACCAGACAGGGTATCGGACAGCCCCAGCATTTT	CATRQGIGQPQHF
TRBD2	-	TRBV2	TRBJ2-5	TGTGCCAGCACAATCGCGGCTAGCGGGATCGGGGAGACCCAGTACTTC	CASTIAASGIGETQYF
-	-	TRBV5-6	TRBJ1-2	TGTGCCAGCAGCCCCCTGACGAAGGGGATCTATGGCTACACCTTC	CASSPLTKGIYGYTF
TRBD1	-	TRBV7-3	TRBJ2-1	TGTGCCAGCAGCCCGGACAGGGACACCTACAATGAGCAGTTCTTC	CASSPDRDTYNEQFF
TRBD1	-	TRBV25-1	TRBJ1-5	TGTGCCAGCAGTGAATCTGGCAGGGGGCATCAGCCCCAGCATTTT	CASSESGRGHQPQHF
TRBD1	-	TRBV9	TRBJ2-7	TGTGCCAGCAGCGTAGCTCCGGGACAGGGGACCTACGAGCAGTACTTC	CASSVAPGQGTYEQYF
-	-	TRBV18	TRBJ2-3	TGTGCCAGCTCACCACCGAGCTCAGATACGCAGTATTTT	CASSPPSSDTQYF
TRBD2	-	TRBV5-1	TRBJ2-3	TGCGCCAGCAGCTTGGTTCCGGGAGGGGAATCAGATACGCAGTATTTT	CASSLVPGGESDTQYF
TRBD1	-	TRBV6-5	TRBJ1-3	TGTGCCAGCAGCCGTCAGGGGGCTGCTGGAAACACCATATATTTT	CASSRQGAAGNTIYF